The 21 T cell receptor beta chains below were found in one sample sequenced in a study of identical twins. TCRdb redid the calling of the 5' RACE reads with MiXCR, one entry per CDR3 protein. The profile shows about 220,000 distinct CDR3 sequences, approximately 9% of them singletons. Sequencing was done on a sample of memory (CD45RO+) T cells sorted from blood. The source is a young woman in good health.

This clonotype occurred many times. CDR3 nucleotide sequence: TGCAGTGCTAGGGAGGGTGGCTACACCTTC. This codes for CSAREGGYTF. This sequence joins TRBV20-1 and TRBJ1-2; D not certain. Trimming left V 3 bases short and J 7 bases short, with 6 bases between. The germline gives CDR1 DFQATT, CDR2 SNEGSKA (reference sequence). The CDR3 runs to 10 residues.

Comments on this clonotype: Being one base from a much bigger clone, this may be a read error. V usage is TRBV12-3 or TRBV12-4 and J usage is TRBJ2-1, with unresolved D. This CDR3 region has 13 residues. The CDR3 DNA is TGTGCCAGCAGTTTAAGGGTTTACAATGAGCTGTTCTTC. This codes for CASSLRVYNELFF.

This clonotype was counted between two and nine times. The chain recombines TRBV20-1 with TRBJ2-7; D is undetermined. This CDR3 is 13 amino acids long. The ends were cut back, 3 bases at V and 2 bases at J, with 11 bases in the middle. Per germline, CDR1 DFQATT and CDR2 SNEGSKA (reference sequence). The CDR3 DNA is TGCAGTGCTAGTTCGGGCCTTACCTACGAGCAGTACTTC. Translated: CSASSGLTYEQYF.

This clonotype was recorded many times. V gene TRBV29-1 combines with J gene TRBJ2-2, with a tentative D call TRBD1 (5 bases). The V end was cut by 4 bases, the J end by 6 bases, with 9 bases between. The CDR3 totals 12 residues. CDR1 SQVTM and CDR2 ANQGSEA come from the germline V gene. The DNA of the CDR3 is TGCAGCGTTGCAGGGAAACCCGGGGAGCTGTTTTTT. Translated: CSVAGKPGELFF.

The chain uses TRBV11-2 and TRBJ2-7; TRBD1 might be the D (6 bases). The V and J ends lost 5 bases and 4 bases respectively, with 12 bases between them. There are 13 residues in the CDR3. Germline CDR1 is SGHAT and CDR2 is FQNNGV. The CDR3 sequence: CASSLTGNYEQYF. The CDR3 DNA follows: TGTGCCAGCAGCCTTACAGGGAATTACGAGCAGTACTTC.

This clonotype was seen more than once but under ten times. The chain recombines TRBV7-6 with TRBJ2-5; 7 nucleotides agree with TRBD1. V was clipped by 4 bases and J by 2 bases; unmatched bases: 7. CDR3 length: 15 amino acids. Germline loops: CDR1 SGHVS, CDR2 FNYEAQ. The CDR3, as DNA: TGTGCCAGCAGCTCCAACAGGGGCCCGCAAGAGACCCAGTACTTC. This encodes CASSSNRGPQETQYF.

Here the CDR3 reads CASSLVDRAGREQYF. The CDR3 bases are TGTGCCAGCAGCTTAGTGGACCGAGCGGGAAGGGAGCAGTACTTC. The V call is TRBV7-6, the J call TRBJ2-7; 7 bases line up with TRBD2. V gave up 1 base and J gave up 7 bases; unmatched junction bases: 10. CDR3 length: 15 residues. Germline V gene sequence: CDR1 SGHVS, CDR2 FNYEAQ.

The chain employs TRBV27 and TRBJ2-7; 10 nucleotides line up with TRBD2. The germline V gene has CDR1 MNHEY and CDR2 SMNVEV (reference sequence). The CDR3 is 15 residues long. Germline trimming cut 6 bases from V and 1 base from J; bases unmatched to any gene: 6. The CDR3 reads CASRSIAGGSYEQYF. The CDR3 coding sequence is TGTGCCAGCAGGTCAATAGCGGGGGGATCCTACGAGCAGTACTTC.

This rearrangement joins TRBV27 to TRBJ2-7, with D unclear. Germline assignment: CDR1 MNHEY and CDR2 SMNVEV (reference sequence). V gave up 6 bases and J gave up 4 bases, with 13 bases separating them. The CDR3 runs to 13 residues. CDR3 loop: CASRRTGPYEQYF. The CDR3 coding sequence is TGTGCCAGCAGACGAACTGGCCCTTACGAGCAGTACTTC.

Only a few counts were recorded for this clonotype. The CDR3 nucleotides are TGTGCCAGCAGCTTAGAACCGTATTCACCCCTCCACTTT. It encodes CASSLEPYSPLHF. The chain uses TRBV11-2 and TRBJ1-6; D uncertain. The CDR3 loop spans 13 amino acids. V was clipped by 0 bases and J by 8 bases, with 5 bases between them. The V gene's germline CDR1 is SGHAT and CDR2 FQNNGV.

This sequence joins TRBV7-2 and TRBJ2-3; D is undetermined. Trimming took off 8 bases at V and 1 base at J, with 13 bases between the two ends. This CDR3 is built from 14 residues. Germline assignment: CDR1 SGHTA and CDR2 FQGNSA. CDR3 DNA sequence: TGTGCCAGCCGGAATAGTTTGGGCACAGATACGCAGTATTTT. The encoded protein is CASRNSLGTDTQYF.

This rearrangement joins TRBV9 to TRBJ2-3, with D uncertain. The CDR3 runs to 12 residues. V gave up 3 bases and J gave up 3 bases, with 5 bases separating them. CDR1 SGDLS and CDR2 YYNGEE come from the germline V gene. CDR3 loop: CASSALTDTQYF. CDR3 bases: TGTGCCAGCAGCGCATTGACAGATACGCAGTATTTT.

This sequence joins TRBV12-3 or TRBV12-4 and TRBJ2-3; either TRBD1 or TRBD2 may fit D (5 bases each). This CDR3 is built from 15 residues. The V end was cut by 0 bases, the J end by 3 bases, with 10 bases between. CDR3 sequence: CASSLAGRKTDTQYF. Here the CDR3 DNA reads TGTGCCAGCAGTTTAGCGGGACGGAAGACAGATACGCAGTATTTT.

The chain combines TRBV12-5 with TRBJ1-1; D ambiguous. CDR1 and CDR2 (germline): LGHNT, FRNRAP. The CDR3 has 12 amino acids. V was shortened by 8 bases and J by 11 bases, with 18 bases between the two germline ends. CDR3 in amino acids: CASTSTSNFAFF. The CDR3 bases are TGTGCTAGTACGTCGACCTCTAACTTCGCTTTCTTT.

This rearrangement joins TRBV9 to TRBJ1-3; 9 bases line up with TRBD1. Germline V gene lookup returns CDR1 SGDLS and CDR2 YYNGEE. V lost 4 bases and J lost 8; bases outside the gene matches: 7. The CDR3 is 14 amino acids. CDR3 DNA sequence: TGTGCCAGCAGCCGATCTGGACAGGGGTACACCATATATTTT. Translating it yields CASSRSGQGYTIYF.

This chain uses TRBV2 with TRBJ1-5, with a possible D match to TRBD1 (6 bases). Trimming cost V 6 bases and J 1 base, with 13 bases left between them. This CDR3 is 15 amino acids long. Looked up from germline, CDR1 is SNHLY and CDR2 is FYNNEI. In DNA form, the CDR3 reads TGTGCCAGCAGGCCAGACAGGAGAAGCAATCAGCCCCAGCATTTT. Protein sequence: CASRPDRRSNQPQHF.

This clonotype was observed a handful of times. The chain joins TRBV10-3 to TRBJ2-3; a weak D match, TRBD2 (6 bases). This CDR3 has 12 amino acids. Germline V gene lookup returns CDR1 ENHRY and CDR2 SYGVKD. V was clipped by 6 bases and J by 2 bases, with 6 bases between them. Written as DNA, the CDR3 is TGTGCCATCAGGGGACTCACAGATACGCAGTATTTT. Translation: CAIRGLTDTQYF.

This clonotype has just a few counts. This sequence joins TRBV9 and TRBJ2-7; D is unresolved. This CDR3 is 14 amino acids long. Trimming took off 4 bases at V and 1 base at J, with 12 bases between the two ends. From germline, CDR1 is SGDLS and CDR2 YYNGEE. The chain's CDR3 is CASSPSLISYEQYF. The CDR3 nucleotides are TGTGCCAGCAGCCCCTCACTCATATCCTACGAGCAGTACTTC.

The genes are TRBV25-1 and TRBJ2-7; tentative D call: TRBD2 (6 bases). CDR1 and CDR2 from the germline V gene are MGHDK and SYGVNS. With 4 bases removed from V and 2 bases from J, the gap between germline ends came to 12 bases. The CDR3 extends over 14 amino acids. DNA of the CDR3: TGTGCCAGCAGTGGGTCCGGGGGAACCTACGAGCAGTACTTC. Residues: CASSGSGGTYEQYF.

This clonotype has just a few counts. The rearrangement links TRBV5-1 to TRBJ2-3; the D gene is possibly TRBD2 (5 bases). V dropped 0 bases and J dropped 4 bases, with 9 bases sitting between them. This CDR3 has 14 amino acids. Germline-derived CDR1 and CDR2 are SGHRS and YFSETQ. The CDR3 region has the DNA TGCGCCAGCAGCTTGGGGGAACTAGCAGATACGCAGTATTTT. Translation gives CASSLGELADTQYF.

The chain carries TRBV5-1 and TRBJ2-1, with a tentative D call TRBD1 (6 bases). The CDR3 extends over 14 amino acids. Germline V CDR1 and CDR2: SGHRS, YFSETQ. V was shortened by 2 bases and J by 4 bases, with 10 bases between the two germline ends. This CDR3 is CASSLQGGYNEQFF. DNA of the CDR3: TGCGCCAGCAGCTTACAAGGGGGATACAATGAGCAGTTCTTC.